This paragraph reports one T cell receptor (beta chain). This clonotype was observed many times. The antigen it binds to is not known. The record has no base qualities; no much larger clone is one base away. The data are from a study of T cells in Graves' hyperthyroidism and ophthalmopathy (dated by TCRdb to between 2018 and 2021). With regard to the full study: Peripheral blood samples were taken at the time of initial diagnosis, prior to any treatment. To identify distinguishing TCR V-J signatures, a discovery cohort of 100 or so patients was used, comprising 40 to 45 with Graves' ophthalmopathy and approximately 57 with stable Graves' hyperthyroidism. An independent validation cohort of under 20 hyperthyroidism patients and over 15 patients who later progressed to ophthalmopathy tested prospective prediction of ophthalmopathy. According to the paper, TCR Vbeta CDR3 sequencing was carried out on about 140 peripheral blood samples, which came from under 50 ophthalmopathy, under 80 hyperthyroidism and about 17 progressor patients. After sampling, hyperthyroidism patients received methimazole starting at 30 mg daily, and ophthalmopathy patients received high-dose intravenous methylprednisolone. In addition, the study compared T-cell repertoires in thyroid tissue and in blood from a handful of Graves' hyperthyroidism patients. The roughly 99 discovery patients were divided at random into training and test sets in a 7:3 ratio. General findings and caveats noted by the study authors: In validation, the model predicted progression to ophthalmopathy a median of 6.5 months before onset, with around 70% sensitivity and roughly 73% specificity. A model built on a 13 V-J signature distinguished ophthalmopathy from stable hyperthyroidism, reaching 85% to 90% sensitivity and about 81% specificity in cross-validation and 80%/75% in testing. Most expanded thyroid clonotypes (frequency above 0.001) were also detected in blood, a finding suggesting that blood repertoires may reflect thyroid immune responses. No statistical method was used to set the sample size in advance, and investigators knew the group allocation.

Based on the germline V gene (reference sequence), the CDR1 and CDR2 sequences are DFQATT and SNEGSKA. The CDR3, cysteine through phenylalanine, is 15 amino acids long. Only the CDR3 portion is preserved as DNA: 45 bases, with reading frame beginning at the first base. V loses 6 bases at its end and J loses 2 bases; junction bases beyond the gene matches: 10. Ophthalmopathy patients had moderately to severely active disease, with a Clinical Activity Score of 3 or more, a NOSPECS grade of 4 or more, and a disease duration of less than 3 months. Any patient with an uncontrolled infection, another autoimmune disease, pregnancy or lactation was excluded. Diagnoses were established on the basis of clinical symptoms, serum thyroxine and TRAb, thyroid ultrasound, and orbital computed tomography. Ficoll-Paque density gradient centrifugation was used to isolate PBMCs from 8.5 to 10 ml of fresh peripheral blood. Trizol reagent was used to extract total RNA, and RNA quality was then checked on an Agilent 2100 Bioanalyzer.

TCR beta CDR3 regions were amplified from RNA transcripts. A first-round RT-PCR of the TCR CDR3 used the HTBI primer set with the Qiagen OneStep RT-PCR kit. Libraries were constructed in a second round of multiplex PCR, after which size selection and purification were performed. Paired-end sequencing of the libraries was performed with 100 bp reads on an Illumina HiSeq2000. Regarding the original processing steps: SOAPnuke was used to process the raw data, with reads discarded if the reads contained adapters or uncalled bases, had a mean Phred below 15, or lacked an exact constant-primer or identifier match. High-quality paired reads were merged using COPE v1.2.5, and each unique nucleotide sequence was defined as a clonotype. MiTCR v1.1 was used to align the clonotypes against IMGT TRBV, TRBD and TRBJ reference segments. Only V-J combinations with frequency above 0.0001, covering approximately 99% of repertoires, were analysed. The TCS score was defined as the ratio of F50 (clonal expansion) to E x V (chaos), calculated using BLOSUM62-based TCRdist between CDR3 peptides within each V-J. Welch's t-statistics and random forest reduced just over 500 V-J features to 10 to 15, which were used in a naive Bayes classifier (R e1071). TCRdb itself trimmed the public reads at Q25 with fastp, ran MiXCR and retained productive beta chains. When rows share a CDR3 protein, they turn into one entry using the most common DNA and genes. The V and J calls shown here were made by TCRdb, not taken from the authors' results. The sample table lists around 300,000 distinct CDR3 sequences, roughly 20% of them with a count of one. The ten largest make up roughly 60% of the sample.

The sample consisted of blood. Recombination connected TRBV20-1 to TRBJ2-7; a stretch of 10 junction bases matches TRBD2. The clonotype originates from a man aged 25-45 years with Graves' ophthalmopathy. The CDR3 in this case is CSARRGLAGAYEQYF. Here is the DNA: TGCAGTGCGCGTCGTGGGCTAGCGGGAGCCTACGAGCAGTACTTC.